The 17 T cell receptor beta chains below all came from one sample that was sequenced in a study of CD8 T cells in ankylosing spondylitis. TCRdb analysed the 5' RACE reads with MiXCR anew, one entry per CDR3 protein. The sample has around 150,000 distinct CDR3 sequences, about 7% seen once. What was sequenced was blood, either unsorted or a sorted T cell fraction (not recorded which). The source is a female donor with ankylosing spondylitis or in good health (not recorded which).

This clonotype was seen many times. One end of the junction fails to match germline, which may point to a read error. The CDR3 reads CASSVDRELGLF. The CDR3 region has the DNA TGCGCCAGCAGCGTCGACAGGGAGCTGGGTCTCTTT. The chain recombines TRBV5-1 with TRBJ1-1; 7 nucleotides agree with TRBD1. This CDR3 comprises 12 residues. From germline, CDR1 is SGHRS and CDR2 YFSETQ.

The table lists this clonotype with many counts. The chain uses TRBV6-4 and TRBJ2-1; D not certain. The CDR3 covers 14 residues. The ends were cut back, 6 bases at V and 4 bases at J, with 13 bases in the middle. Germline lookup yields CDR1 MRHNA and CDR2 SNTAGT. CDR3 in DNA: TGTGCCAGCAGACCCGAGGATACATACAATGAGCAGTTCTTC. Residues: CASRPEDTYNEQFF.

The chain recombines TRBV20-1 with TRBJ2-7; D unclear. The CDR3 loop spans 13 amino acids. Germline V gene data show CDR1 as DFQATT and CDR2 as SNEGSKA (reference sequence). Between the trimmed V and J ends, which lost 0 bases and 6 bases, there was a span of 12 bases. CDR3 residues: CSARDGRLGEQYF. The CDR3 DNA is TGCAGTGCTAGAGACGGTAGGCTGGGCGAGCAGTACTTC.

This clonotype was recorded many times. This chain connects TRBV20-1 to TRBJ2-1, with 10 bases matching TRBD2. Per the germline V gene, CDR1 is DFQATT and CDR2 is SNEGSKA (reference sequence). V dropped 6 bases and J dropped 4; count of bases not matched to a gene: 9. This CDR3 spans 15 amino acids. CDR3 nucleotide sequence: TGCAGTGCCCCTGGGGGTAGCGGGGGGTACAATGAGCAGTTCTTC. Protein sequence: CSAPGGSGGYNEQFF.

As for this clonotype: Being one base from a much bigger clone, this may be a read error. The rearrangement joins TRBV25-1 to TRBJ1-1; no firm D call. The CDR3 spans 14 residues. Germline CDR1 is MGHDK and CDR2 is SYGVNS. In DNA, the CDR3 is TGTACCAGCAGTGTAGAAGAGGAGGGCACTGAAGCTTTCTTT. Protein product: CTSSVEEEGTEAFF.

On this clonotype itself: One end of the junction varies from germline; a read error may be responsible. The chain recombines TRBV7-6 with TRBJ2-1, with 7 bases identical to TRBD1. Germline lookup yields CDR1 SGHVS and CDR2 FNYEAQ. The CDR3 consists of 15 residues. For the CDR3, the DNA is TGTGCCAGCAGCTTAGACAGGGGCTCCTACAATGCGCAGTTCTTC. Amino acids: CASSLDRGSYNAQFF.

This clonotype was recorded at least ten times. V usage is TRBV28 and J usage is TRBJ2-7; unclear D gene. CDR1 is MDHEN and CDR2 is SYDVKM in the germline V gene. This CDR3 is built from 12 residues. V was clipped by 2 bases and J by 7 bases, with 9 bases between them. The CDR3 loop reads CASSLREMEQYF. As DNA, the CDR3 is TGTGCCAGCAGTTTACGTGAGATGGAGCAGTACTTC.

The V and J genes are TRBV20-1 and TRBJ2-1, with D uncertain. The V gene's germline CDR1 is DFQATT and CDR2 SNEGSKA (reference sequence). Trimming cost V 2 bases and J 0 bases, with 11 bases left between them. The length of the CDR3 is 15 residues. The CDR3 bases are TGCAGTGCTAGACCGGTTCGGAGCTCCTACAATGAGCAGTTCTTC. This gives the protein CSARPVRSSYNEQFF.

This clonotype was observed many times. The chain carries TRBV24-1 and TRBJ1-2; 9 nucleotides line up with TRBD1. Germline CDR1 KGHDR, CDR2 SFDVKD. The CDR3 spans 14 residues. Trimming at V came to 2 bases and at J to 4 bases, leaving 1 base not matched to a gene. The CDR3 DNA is TGTGCCACCAGTGATTCGGGACAGGGCTATGGCTACACCTTC. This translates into CATSDSGQGYGYTF.

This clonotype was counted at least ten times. CDR3 DNA: TGTGCCAGCAGTCCCGCAAGGGTAGAAGGTTATGGCTACACCTTC. Amino acids: CASSPARVEGYGYTF. V is TRBV28 and J is TRBJ1-2, with D hard to call. Germline V gene lookup returns CDR1 MDHEN and CDR2 SYDVKM. V lost 5 bases, J lost 5 bases, and 18 bases lay in between. The CDR3 covers 15 residues.

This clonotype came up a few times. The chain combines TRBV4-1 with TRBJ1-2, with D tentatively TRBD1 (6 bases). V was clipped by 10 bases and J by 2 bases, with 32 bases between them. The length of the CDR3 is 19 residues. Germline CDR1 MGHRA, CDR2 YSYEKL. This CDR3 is CATRSVTGIVVDPNYGYTF. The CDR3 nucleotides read TGCGCCACCAGGTCGGTCACAGGGATCGTGGTTGATCCAAACTATGGCTACACCTTC.

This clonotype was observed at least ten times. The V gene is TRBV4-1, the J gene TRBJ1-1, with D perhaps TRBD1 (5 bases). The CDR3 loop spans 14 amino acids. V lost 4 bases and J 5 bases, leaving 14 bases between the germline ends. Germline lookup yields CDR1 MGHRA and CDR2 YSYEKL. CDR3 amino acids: CASSRPGGGTEAFF. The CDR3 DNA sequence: TGCGCCAGCAGCCGTCCCGGGGGAGGGACTGAAGCTTTCTTT.

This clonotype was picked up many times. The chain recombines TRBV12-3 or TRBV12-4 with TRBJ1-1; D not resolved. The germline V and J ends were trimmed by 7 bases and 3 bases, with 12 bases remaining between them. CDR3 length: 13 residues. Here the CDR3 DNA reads TGTGCCAGCACCTTAAGTCGCGACACTGAAGCTTTCTTT. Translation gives CASTLSRDTEAFF.

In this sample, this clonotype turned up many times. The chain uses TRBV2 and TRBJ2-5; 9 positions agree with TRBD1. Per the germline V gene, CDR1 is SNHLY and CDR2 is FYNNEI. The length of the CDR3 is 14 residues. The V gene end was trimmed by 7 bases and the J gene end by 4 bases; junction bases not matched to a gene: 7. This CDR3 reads CASTRDRDGETQYF. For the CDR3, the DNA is TGTGCCAGCACCCGGGACAGGGACGGAGAGACCCAGTACTTC.

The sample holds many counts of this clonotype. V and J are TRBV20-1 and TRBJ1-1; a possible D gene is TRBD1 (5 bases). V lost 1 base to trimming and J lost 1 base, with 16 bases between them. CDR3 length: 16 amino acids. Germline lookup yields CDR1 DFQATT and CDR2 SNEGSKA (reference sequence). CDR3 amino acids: CSARVRGWGANTEAFF. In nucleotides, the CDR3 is TGCAGTGCTAGAGTAAGGGGATGGGGCGCGAACACTGAAGCTTTCTTT.

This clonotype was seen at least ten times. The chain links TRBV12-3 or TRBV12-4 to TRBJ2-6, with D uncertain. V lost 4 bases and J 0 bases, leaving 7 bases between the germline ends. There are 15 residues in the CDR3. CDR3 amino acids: CASSSDVSGANVLTF. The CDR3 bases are TGTGCCAGCAGTTCAGATGTCTCTGGGGCCAACGTCCTGACTTTC.

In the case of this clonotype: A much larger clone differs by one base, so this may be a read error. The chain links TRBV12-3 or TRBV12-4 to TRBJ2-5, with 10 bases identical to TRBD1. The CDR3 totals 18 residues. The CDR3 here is CAISSRTPGQGKEETQYF. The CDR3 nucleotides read TGTGCCATCAGTTCTCGAACTCCGGGACAGGGGAAAGAAGAGACCCAGTACTTC.